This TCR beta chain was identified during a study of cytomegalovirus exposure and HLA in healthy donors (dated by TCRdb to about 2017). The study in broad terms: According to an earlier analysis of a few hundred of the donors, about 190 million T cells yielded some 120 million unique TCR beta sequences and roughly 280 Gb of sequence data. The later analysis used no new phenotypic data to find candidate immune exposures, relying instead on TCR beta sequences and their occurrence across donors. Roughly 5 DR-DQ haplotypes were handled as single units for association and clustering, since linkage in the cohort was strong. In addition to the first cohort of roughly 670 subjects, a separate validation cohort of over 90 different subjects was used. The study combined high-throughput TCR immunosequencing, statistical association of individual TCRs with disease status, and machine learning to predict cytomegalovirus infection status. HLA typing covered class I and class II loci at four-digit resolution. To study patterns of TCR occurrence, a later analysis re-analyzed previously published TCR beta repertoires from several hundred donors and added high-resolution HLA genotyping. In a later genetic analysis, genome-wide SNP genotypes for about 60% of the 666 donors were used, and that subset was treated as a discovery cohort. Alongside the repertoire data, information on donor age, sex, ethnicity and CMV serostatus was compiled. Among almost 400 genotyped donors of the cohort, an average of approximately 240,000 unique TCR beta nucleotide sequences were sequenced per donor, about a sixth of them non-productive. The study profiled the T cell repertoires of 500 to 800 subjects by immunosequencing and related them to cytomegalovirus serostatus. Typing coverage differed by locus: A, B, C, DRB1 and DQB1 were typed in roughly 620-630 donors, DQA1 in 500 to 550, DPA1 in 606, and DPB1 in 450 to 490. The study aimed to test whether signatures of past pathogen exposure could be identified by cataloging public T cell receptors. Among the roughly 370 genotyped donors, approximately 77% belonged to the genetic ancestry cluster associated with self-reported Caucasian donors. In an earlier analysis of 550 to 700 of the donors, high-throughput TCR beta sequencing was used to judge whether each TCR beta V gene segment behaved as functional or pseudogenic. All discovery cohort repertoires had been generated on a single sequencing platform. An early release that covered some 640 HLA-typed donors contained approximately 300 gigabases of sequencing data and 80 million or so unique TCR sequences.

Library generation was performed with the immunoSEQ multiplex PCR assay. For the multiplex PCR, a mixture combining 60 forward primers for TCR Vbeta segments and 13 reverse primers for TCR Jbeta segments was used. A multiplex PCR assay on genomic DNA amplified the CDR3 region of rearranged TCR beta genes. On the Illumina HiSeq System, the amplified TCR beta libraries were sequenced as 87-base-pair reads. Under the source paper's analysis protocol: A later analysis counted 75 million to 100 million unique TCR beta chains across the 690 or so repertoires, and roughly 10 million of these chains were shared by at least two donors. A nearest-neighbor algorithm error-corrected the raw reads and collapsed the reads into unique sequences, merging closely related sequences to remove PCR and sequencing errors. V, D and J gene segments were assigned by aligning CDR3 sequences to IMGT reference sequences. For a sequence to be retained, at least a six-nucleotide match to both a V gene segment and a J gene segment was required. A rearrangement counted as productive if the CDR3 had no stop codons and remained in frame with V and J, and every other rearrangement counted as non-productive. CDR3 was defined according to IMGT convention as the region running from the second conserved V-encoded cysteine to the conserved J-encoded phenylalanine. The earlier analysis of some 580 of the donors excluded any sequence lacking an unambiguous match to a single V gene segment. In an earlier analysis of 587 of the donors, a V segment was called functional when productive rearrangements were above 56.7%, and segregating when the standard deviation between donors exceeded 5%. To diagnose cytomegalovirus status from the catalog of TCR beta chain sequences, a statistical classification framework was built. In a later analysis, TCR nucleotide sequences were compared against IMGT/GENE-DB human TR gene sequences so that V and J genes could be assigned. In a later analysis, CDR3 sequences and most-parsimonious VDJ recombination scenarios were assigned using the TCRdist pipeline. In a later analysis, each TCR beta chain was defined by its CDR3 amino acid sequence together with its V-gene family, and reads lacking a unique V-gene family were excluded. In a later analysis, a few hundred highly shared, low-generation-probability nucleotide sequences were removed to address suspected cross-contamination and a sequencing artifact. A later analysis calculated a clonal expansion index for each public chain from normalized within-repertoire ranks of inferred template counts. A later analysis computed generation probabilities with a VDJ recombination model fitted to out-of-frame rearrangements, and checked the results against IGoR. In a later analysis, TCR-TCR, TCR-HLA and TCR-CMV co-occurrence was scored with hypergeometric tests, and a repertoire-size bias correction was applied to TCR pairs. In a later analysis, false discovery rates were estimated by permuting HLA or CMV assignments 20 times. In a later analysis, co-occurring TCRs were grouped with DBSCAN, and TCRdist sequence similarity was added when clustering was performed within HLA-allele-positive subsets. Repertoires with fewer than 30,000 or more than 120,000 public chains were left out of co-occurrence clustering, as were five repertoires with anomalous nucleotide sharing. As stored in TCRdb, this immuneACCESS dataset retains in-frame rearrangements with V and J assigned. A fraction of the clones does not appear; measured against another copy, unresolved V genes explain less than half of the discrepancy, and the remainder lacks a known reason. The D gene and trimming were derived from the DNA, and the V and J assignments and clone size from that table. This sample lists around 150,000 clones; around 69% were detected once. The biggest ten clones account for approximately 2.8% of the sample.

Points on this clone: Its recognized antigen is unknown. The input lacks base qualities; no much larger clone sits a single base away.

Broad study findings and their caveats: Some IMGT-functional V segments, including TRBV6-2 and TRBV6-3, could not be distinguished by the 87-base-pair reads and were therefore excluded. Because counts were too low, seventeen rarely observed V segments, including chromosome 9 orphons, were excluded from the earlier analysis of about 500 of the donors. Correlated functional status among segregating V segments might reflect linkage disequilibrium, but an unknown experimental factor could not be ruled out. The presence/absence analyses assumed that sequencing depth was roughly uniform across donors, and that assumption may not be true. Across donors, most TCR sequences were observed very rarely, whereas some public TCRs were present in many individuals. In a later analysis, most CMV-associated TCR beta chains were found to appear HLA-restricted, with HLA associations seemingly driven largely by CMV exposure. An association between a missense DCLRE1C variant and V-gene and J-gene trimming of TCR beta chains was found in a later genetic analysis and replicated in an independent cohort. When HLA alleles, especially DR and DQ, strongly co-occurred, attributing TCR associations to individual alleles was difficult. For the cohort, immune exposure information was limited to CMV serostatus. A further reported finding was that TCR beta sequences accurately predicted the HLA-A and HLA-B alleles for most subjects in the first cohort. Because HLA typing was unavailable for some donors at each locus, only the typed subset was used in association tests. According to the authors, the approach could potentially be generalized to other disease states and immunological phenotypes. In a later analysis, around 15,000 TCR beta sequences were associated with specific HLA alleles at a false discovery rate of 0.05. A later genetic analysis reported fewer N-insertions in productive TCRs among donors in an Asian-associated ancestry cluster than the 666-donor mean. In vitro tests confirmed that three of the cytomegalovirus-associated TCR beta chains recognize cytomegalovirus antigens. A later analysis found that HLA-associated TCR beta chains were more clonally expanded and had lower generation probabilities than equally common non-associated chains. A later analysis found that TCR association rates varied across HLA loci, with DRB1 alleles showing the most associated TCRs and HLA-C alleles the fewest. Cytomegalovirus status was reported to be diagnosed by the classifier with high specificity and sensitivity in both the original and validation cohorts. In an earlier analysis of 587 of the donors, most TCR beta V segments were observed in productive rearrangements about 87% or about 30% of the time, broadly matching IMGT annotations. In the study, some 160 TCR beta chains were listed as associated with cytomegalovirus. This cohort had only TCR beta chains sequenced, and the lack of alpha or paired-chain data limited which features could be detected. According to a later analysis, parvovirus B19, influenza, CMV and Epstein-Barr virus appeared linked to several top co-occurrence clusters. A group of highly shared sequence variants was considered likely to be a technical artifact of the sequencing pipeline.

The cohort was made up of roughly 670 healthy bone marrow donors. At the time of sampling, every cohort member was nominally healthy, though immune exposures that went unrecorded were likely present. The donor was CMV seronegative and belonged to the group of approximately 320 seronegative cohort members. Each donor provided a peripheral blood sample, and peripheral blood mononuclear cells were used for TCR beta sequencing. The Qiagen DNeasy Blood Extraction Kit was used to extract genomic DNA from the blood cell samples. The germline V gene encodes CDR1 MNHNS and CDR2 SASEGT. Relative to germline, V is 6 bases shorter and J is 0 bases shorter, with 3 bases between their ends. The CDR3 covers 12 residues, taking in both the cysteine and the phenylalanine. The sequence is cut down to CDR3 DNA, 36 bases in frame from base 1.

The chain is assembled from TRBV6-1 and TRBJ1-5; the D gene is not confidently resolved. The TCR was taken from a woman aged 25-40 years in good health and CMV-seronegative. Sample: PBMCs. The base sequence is TGTGCCAGCAGCCATAGCAATCAGCCCCAGCATTTT. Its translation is CASSHSNQPQHF.